Each of the 8 T cell receptor beta chains below was sequenced from the same sample in a study of shared clonotypes between healthy human individuals. Method: immunoSEQ multiplex PCR; TCRdb's copy keeps in-frame clones and lacks some. This table has fewer than 2.5 million clones, approximately 93% appearing once. The specimen was naive CD4+ T cells from PBMCs. Sample subset: CD45RA+ positively selected. These receptors came from a man in his late teens or twenties in good health. Some clones in this sample may be carry-over from other donors' samples.

The chain combines TRBV19 with TRBJ2-2; D is uncertain. This CDR3 has 13 amino acids. The germline V gene has CDR1 LNHDA and CDR2 SQIVND (reference sequence). V gave up 4 bases and J gave up 4 bases, with 7 bases separating them. CDR3 protein: CASSKGSTGELFF. CDR3 coding DNA: TGTGCCAGTAGTAAGGGCTCCACCGGGGAGCTGTTTTTT.

This chain uses TRBV7-8 with TRBJ2-4; no clear D gene. Per the germline V gene, CDR1 is SGHVS and CDR2 is FQNEAQ. This CDR3 comprises 15 residues. Trimming cost V 0 bases and J 3 bases, with 9 bases left between them. CDR3 coding DNA: TGTGCCAGCAGCTTAGCGGGAACGGGCAAAAACATTCAGTACTTC. Translated: CASSLAGTGKNIQYF. Looking up the rest from reference TRBV7-8 and TRBJ2-4 gives the full variable domain: GAGVSQSPRYKVAKRGQDVALRCDPISGHVSLFWYQQALGQGPEFLTYFQNEAQLDKSGLPSDRFFAERPEGSVSTLKIQRTQQEDSAVYLCASSLAGTGKNIQYFGAGTRLSVL.

The V gene is TRBV5-1, the J gene TRBJ2-3, with D tentatively TRBD1 or TRBD2 (6 bases each). The CDR3 is 18 amino acids. Deletions cut 4 bases from V and 2 bases from J, with 23 bases between. CDR1 and CDR2 from the germline V gene are SGHRS and YFSETQ. The CDR3, as DNA: TGCGCCAGCAGCCTCCTTCGGGGGACGGGGGCCTTCACAGATACGCAGTATTTT. Protein: CASSLLRGTGAFTDTQYF.

V gene TRBV14 combines with J gene TRBJ2-3; 11 bases match TRBD2. The trim removed 4 bases at V and 2 bases at J, leaving 11 bases unmatched. Per the germline V gene, CDR1 is SGHDN and CDR2 is FVKESK. The CDR3 length is 18 residues. For the CDR3, the DNA is TGTGCCAGCAGCCGATATTTTCGACTAGCGGGGAACACAGATACGCAGTATTTT. As protein: CASSRYFRLAGNTDTQYF. The full variable domain, in which reference TRBV14 and TRBJ2-3 provide the parts outside the CDR3, is EAGVTQFPSHSVIEKGQTVTLRCDPISGHDNLYWYRRVMGKEIKFLLHFVKESKQDESGMPNNRFLAERTGGTYSTLKVQPAELEDSGVYFCASSRYFRLAGNTDTQYFGPGTRLTVL.

V usage is TRBV6-1 and J usage is TRBJ1-4; no reliable D call. The CDR3 totals 16 residues. Per germline, CDR1 MNHNS and CDR2 SASEGT. V dropped 3 bases and J dropped 0 bases, with 11 bases sitting between them. CDR3 nucleotide sequence: TGTGCCAGCAGTGATCTCCCACCCGCAACTAATGAAAAACTGTTTTTT. Translating gives CASSDLPPATNEKLFF.

The J gene is TRBJ2-7, the V gene TRBV7-2; TRBD1 is a possible D gene (6 bases). V was pared by 1 base and J by 3 bases, with 10 bases between. Germline assignment: CDR1 SGHTA and CDR2 FQGNSA. The CDR3 contains 14 residues. The CDR3 bases are TGTGCCAGCAGCTTAGGAGGGGGTCTCTACGAGCAGTACTTC. It encodes CASSLGGGLYEQYF.

This chain uses TRBV6-1 with TRBJ2-3; tentatively, D is TRBD1 or TRBD2 (6 bases each). With 7 bases removed from V and 6 bases from J, the gap between germline ends came to 17 bases. The CDR3 runs 14 residues. The V gene's germline CDR1 is MNHNS and CDR2 SASEGT. CDR3 DNA: TGTGCCAGCATTATGGGGGGCGCTTCGGATACGCAGTATTTT. It yields the protein CASIMGGASDTQYF.

The CDR3 DNA reads as TGTGCCAGTAGCGGATCCGGGACAGGCTACAATGAGCAGTTCTTC. Translating it yields CASSGSGTGYNEQFF. The chain employs TRBV19 and TRBJ2-1; 8 bases map to TRBD1. The CDR3 length is 15 residues. The germline V gene encodes CDR1 LNHDA and CDR2 SQIVND (reference sequence). V was clipped by 6 bases and J by 3 bases; unmatched bases: 7.